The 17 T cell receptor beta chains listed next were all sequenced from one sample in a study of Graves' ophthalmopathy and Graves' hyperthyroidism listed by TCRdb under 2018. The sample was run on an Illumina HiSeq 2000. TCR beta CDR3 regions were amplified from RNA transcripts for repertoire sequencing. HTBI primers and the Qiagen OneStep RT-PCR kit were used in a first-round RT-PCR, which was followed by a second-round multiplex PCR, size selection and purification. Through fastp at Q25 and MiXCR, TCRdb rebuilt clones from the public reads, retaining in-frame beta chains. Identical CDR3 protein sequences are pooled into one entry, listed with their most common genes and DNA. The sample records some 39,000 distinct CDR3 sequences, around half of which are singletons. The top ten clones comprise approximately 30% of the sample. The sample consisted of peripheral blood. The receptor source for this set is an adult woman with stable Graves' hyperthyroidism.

In DNA form, the CDR3 reads TGCAGTGCCGAGGGGTCTAGCGGGAGGTCCCGACGGTGGGAGCAGTACTTC. This sequence encodes CSAEGSSGRSRRWEQYF. The chain links TRBV20-1 to TRBJ2-7; 11 nucleotides match TRBD2. The length of the CDR3 is 17 residues. With V trimmed by 6 bases and J by 7 bases, 20 bases remained unmatched. CDR1 and CDR2 (germline): DFQATT, SNEGSKA (reference sequence).

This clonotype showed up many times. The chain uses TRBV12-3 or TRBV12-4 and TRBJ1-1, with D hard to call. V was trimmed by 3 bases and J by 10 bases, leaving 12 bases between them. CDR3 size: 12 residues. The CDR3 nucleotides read TGTGCCAGCAGTTTGGCGGGGAAACGAGCTTTCTTT. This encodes CASSLAGKRAFF.

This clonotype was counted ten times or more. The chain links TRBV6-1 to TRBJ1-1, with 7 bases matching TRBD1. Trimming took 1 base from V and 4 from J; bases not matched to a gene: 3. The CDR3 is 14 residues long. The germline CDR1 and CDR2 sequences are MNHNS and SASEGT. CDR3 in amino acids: CASSEEWTGTEAFF. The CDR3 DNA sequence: TGTGCCAGCAGTGAAGAATGGACAGGCACTGAAGCTTTCTTT.

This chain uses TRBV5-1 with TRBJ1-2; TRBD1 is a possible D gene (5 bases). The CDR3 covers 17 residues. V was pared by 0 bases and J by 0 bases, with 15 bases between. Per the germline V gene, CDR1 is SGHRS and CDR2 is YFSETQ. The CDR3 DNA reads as TGCGCCAGCAGCTTGGTTGACATACAAGGGGCTAACTATGGCTACACCTTC. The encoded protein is CASSLVDIQGANYGYTF.

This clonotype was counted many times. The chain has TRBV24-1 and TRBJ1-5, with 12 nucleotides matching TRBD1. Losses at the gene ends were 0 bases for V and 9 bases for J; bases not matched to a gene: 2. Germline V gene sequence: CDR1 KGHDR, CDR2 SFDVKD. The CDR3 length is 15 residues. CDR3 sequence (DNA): TGTGCCACCAGTGATTTGGGGACAGGGGGCACGCCCCAGCATTTT. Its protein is CATSDLGTGGTPQHF.

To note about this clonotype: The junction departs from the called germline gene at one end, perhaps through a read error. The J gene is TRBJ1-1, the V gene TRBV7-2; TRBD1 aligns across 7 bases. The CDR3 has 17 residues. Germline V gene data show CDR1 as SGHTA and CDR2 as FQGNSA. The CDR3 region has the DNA TGTGCCAGCAGTCCCGGGACAGATTGGGGTTTGAATACTGAAGCCTTCTTT. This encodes CASSPGTDWGLNTEAFF.

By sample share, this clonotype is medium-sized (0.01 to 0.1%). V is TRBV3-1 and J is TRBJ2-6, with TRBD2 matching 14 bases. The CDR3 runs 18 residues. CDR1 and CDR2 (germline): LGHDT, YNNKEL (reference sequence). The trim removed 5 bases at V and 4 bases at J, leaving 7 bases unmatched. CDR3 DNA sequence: TGTGCCAGCAGCGGGACTAGCGGGAGTCGCTTAGGGGCCAACGTCCTGACTTTC. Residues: CASSGTSGSRLGANVLTF. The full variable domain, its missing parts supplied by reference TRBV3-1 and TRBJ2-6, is DTAVSQTPKYLVTQMGNDKSIKCEQNLGHDTMYWYKQDSKKFLKIMFSYNNKELIINETVPNRFSPKSPDKAHLNLHINSLELGDSAVYFCASSGTSGSRLGANVLTFGAGSRLTVL.

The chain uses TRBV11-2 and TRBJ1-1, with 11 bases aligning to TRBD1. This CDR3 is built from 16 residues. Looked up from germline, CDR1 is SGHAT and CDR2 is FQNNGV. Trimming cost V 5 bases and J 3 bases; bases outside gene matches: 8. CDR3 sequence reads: CASSPLRTGGYTEAFF. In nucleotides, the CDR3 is TGTGCCAGCAGCCCCCTTCGGACAGGGGGCTACACTGAAGCTTTCTTT.

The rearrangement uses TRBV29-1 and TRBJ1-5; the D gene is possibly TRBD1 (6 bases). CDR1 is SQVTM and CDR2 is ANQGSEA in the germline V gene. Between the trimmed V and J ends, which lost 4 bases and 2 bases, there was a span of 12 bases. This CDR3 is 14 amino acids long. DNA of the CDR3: TGCAGCGTTGGGCAGGGGATCGGCAATCAGCCCCAGCATTTT. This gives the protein CSVGQGIGNQPQHF.

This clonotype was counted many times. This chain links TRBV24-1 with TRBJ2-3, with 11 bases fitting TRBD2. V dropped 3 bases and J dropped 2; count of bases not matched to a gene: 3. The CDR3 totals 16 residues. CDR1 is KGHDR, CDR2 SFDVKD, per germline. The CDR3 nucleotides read TGTGCCACCAGTGATCGACTAGCGGGGACCACAGATACGCAGTATTTT. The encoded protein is CATSDRLAGTTDTQYF.

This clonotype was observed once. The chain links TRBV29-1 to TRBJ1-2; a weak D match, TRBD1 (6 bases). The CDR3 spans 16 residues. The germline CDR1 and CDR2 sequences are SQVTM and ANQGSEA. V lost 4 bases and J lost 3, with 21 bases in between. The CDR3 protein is CSVAWVMGAWDYGYTF. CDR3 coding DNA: TGCAGCGTTGCCTGGGTGATGGGGGCGTGGGACTATGGCTACACCTTC. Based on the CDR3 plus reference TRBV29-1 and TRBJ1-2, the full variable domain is SAVISQKPSRDICQRGTSLTIQCQVDSQVTMMFWYRQQPGQSLTLIATANQGSEATYESGFVIDKFPISRPNLTFSTLTVSNMSPEDSSIYLCSVAWVMGAWDYGYTFGSGTRLTVV.

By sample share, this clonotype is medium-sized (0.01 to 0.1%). The CDR3 DNA follows: TGTGCCAGCAGTTACTCTGGACAGGGGGGTCGTCAGCCCCAGCATTTT. Translated: CASSYSGQGGRQPQHF. The chain recombines TRBV6-6 with TRBJ1-5, with TRBD1 matching 10 bases. There are 16 residues in the CDR3. Germline CDR1 MNHNY, CDR2 SVGAGI (reference sequence). V was clipped by 0 bases and J by 6 bases; unmatched bases: 5.

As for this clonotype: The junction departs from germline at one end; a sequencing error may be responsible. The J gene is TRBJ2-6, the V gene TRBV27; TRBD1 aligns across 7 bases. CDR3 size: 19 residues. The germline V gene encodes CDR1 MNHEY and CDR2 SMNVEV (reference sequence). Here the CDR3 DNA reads TGTGCCAGCAGTCCCTTCGGACAGGTCCCTCTCTTTGGGGCCAACGTCCCGACTTTC. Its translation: CASSPFGQVPLFGANVPTF. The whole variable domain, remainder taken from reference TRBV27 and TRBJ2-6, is EAQVTQNPRYLITVTGKKLTVTCSQNMNHEYMSWYRQDPGLGLRQIYYSMNVEVTDKGDVPEGYKVSRKEKRNFPLILESPSPNQTSLYFCASSPFGQVPLFGANVPTFGAGSRLTVL.

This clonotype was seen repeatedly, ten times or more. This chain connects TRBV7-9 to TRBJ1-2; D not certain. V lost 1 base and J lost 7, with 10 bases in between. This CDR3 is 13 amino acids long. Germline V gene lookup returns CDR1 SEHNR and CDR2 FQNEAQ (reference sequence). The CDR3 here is CASSLEPAGGYTF. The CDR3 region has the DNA TGTGCCAGCAGCTTAGAGCCAGCGGGTGGCTACACCTTC.

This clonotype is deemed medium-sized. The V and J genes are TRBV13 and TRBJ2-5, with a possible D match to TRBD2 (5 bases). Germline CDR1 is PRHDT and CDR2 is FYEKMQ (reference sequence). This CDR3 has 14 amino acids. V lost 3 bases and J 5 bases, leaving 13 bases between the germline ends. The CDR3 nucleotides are TGTGCCAGCAGCTTTATGGGCCGAGGGGAGACCCAGTACTTC. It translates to CASSFMGRGETQYF.

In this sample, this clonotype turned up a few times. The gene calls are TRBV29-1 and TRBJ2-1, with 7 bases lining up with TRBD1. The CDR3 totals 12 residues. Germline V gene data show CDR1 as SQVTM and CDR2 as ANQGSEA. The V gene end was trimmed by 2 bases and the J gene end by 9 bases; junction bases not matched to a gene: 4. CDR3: CSVERGQSEQFF. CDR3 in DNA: TGCAGCGTTGAAAGGGGGCAGAGTGAGCAGTTCTTC.

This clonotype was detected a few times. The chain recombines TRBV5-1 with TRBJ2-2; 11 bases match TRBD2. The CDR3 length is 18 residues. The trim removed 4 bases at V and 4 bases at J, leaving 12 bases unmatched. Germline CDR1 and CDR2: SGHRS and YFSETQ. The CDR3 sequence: CASSADPTSGAGTGELFF. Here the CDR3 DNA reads TGCGCCAGCAGCGCCGATCCGACTAGCGGGGCGGGCACCGGGGAGCTGTTTTTT.